Listed here are 19 T cell receptor beta chains from one sample, sequenced in a study of blood T cell repertoires in COVID-19. The table came from immunoSEQ multiplex PCR; TCRdb's copy has only in-frame clones and leaves some out. Among 200,000 to 300,000 clones listed, over 70% were seen once. Sequencing was carried out using peripheral blood. All receptors derive from a human donor in a cohort sampled during active COVID-19.

CDR3: CASSLGRGSLGYTF. The CDR3 DNA sequence: TGTGCCAGCAGCTTAGGCCGGGGTTCCCTTGGCTACACCTTC. The rearrangement links TRBV7-2 to TRBJ1-2; D is unclear. The V end was cut by 1 base, the J end by 7 bases, with 13 bases between. The CDR3 contains 14 residues. Germline assignment: CDR1 SGHTA and CDR2 FQGNSA.

The CDR3 region is CASGPSGELAKNIQYF. CDR3 coding DNA: TGTGCCAGCGGACCTTCAGGGGAACTAGCCAAAAACATTCAGTACTTC. J is TRBJ2-4 and V is TRBV9; perhaps TRBD1 as D (6 bases). This CDR3 spans 16 amino acids. Looked up from germline, CDR1 is SGDLS and CDR2 is YYNGEE. V was clipped by 7 bases and J by 0 bases, with 17 bases between them.

The V call is TRBV7-9, the J call TRBJ2-2; 8 bases fit TRBD1. Germline values: CDR1 SEHNR, CDR2 FQNEAQ (reference sequence). CDR3 length: 16 amino acids. V shed 4 bases and J 6 bases; nucleotides not matched to a gene: 10. The CDR3 region is CASSSRGPAKAGELFF. Written as DNA, the CDR3 is TGTGCCAGCAGCTCCAGGGGGCCCGCAAAGGCCGGGGAGCTGTTTTTT.

The chain couples TRBV11-3 to TRBJ2-5; a weak D match, TRBD2 (6 bases). The V end lost 5 bases, the J end lost 2 bases, and 12 bases lay between the germline ends. Looked up from germline, CDR1 is SGHNT and CDR2 is YENEEA. The length of the CDR3 is 14 residues. The CDR3 bases are TGTGCCAGCAGCGCCCCCGGGGGACAAGAGACCCAGTACTTC. This gives the protein CASSAPGGQETQYF.

This clone was detected only once. CDR3 in DNA: TGTGCTAGTGGTTTATTGGAGGGAGGAAATCAGCCCCAGCATTTT. Translating gives CASGLLEGGNQPQHF. The chain is built from TRBV12-5 and TRBJ1-5; D gene uncertain. V gave up 3 bases and J gave up 4 bases, with 13 bases separating them. The CDR3 runs 15 residues. From germline, CDR1 is LGHNT and CDR2 FRNRAP.

The chain has TRBV27 and TRBJ2-1, with D perhaps TRBD1 (5 bases). V was pared by 5 bases and J by 0 bases, with 11 bases between. The CDR3 is 15 residues long. Germline V CDR1 and CDR2: MNHEY, SMNVEV (reference sequence). In nucleotides, the CDR3 is TGTGCCAGCAGTCAAGACAGATTCTCCTACAATGAGCAGTTCTTC. Translating gives CASSQDRFSYNEQFF.

V usage is TRBV2 and J usage is TRBJ1-5, with D hard to call. The CDR3 covers 15 residues. Germline V lookup: CDR1 SNHLY, CDR2 FYNNEI. Trimming left V 4 bases short and J 3 bases short, with 13 bases between. The CDR3 DNA reads TGTGCCAGCAGTGGTGTCGCGCTAAACAATCAGCCCCAGCATTTT. As protein: CASSGVALNNQPQHF.

The chain uses TRBV24-1 and TRBJ2-5; D perhaps matches TRBD1 (5 bases). This CDR3 has 14 residues. Between the trimmed V and J ends, which lost 2 bases and 5 bases, there was a span of 11 bases. CDR1 is KGHDR and CDR2 is SFDVKD in the germline V gene. The CDR3 sequence is CATSDSTSGETQYF. CDR3 in DNA: TGTGCCACCAGTGATTCAACATCAGGGGAGACCCAGTACTTC.

The chain uses TRBV28 and TRBJ1-2, with D uncertain. The germline gives CDR1 MDHEN, CDR2 SYDVKM. V dropped 5 bases and J dropped 10 bases, with 23 bases sitting between them. CDR3 length equals 15 residues. In nucleotides, the CDR3 is TGTGCCAGCAGTGAAGAGATTGGGCCCGCGACGGCCTACACCTTC. As protein: CASSEEIGPATAYTF.

The chain combines TRBV5-6 with TRBJ1-3; the D gene is possibly TRBD1 (5 bases). The CDR3 is 14 amino acids. The germline gives CDR1 SGHDT, CDR2 YYEEEE. Trimming shortened V by 3 bases and J by 1 base, and 8 bases separated the two germline ends. CDR3 sequence: CASSSGFSGNTIYF. CDR3 coding DNA: TGTGCCAGCAGCTCAGGGTTTTCTGGAAACACCATATATTTT.

This sequence joins TRBV2 and TRBJ2-7; D possibly corresponds to TRBD1 (5 bases). Trimming took 8 bases from V and 3 from J, leaving 11 bases between them. In germline, CDR1 is SNHLY, CDR2 FYNNEI. The CDR3 covers 12 residues. The CDR3, as DNA: TGTGCCAGCCTCGGGCAGGGCTACGAGCAGTACTTC. Protein: CASLGQGYEQYF.

This chain uses TRBV4-3 with TRBJ1-3; 9 nucleotides align to TRBD1. Unmatched junction bases numbered 6, after V lost 0 bases and J lost 6 bases. The CDR3 contains 16 residues. Germline CDR1 LGHNA, CDR2 YSLEER. Here the CDR3 reads CASSQEGGQGENTIYF. CDR3 bases: TGCGCCAGCAGCCAAGAGGGGGGACAGGGCGAAAACACCATATATTTT.

This rearrangement joins TRBV6-1 to TRBJ2-7; 9 bases are a match to TRBD2. Trimming took 0 bases from V and 4 from J; bases not matched to a gene: 4. The germline V gene encodes CDR1 MNHNS and CDR2 SASEGT. The CDR3 totals 15 residues. The CDR3 sequence is CASSEAGGGAYEQYF. In nucleotides, the CDR3 is TGTGCCAGCAGTGAAGCCGGCGGGGGGGCTTACGAGCAGTACTTC.

A single count supports this clone. This sequence joins TRBV25-1 and TRBJ2-4; TRBD2 might be the D (6 bases). CDR3 length: 12 residues. Trimming left V 3 bases short and J 8 bases short, with 8 bases between. In germline, CDR1 is MGHDK, CDR2 SYGVNS. The CDR3 reads CASSESGDIQYF. Written as DNA, the CDR3 is TGTGCCAGCAGTGAGTCGGGGGACATTCAGTACTTC.

This sequence joins TRBV13 and TRBJ2-7; D unclear. The CDR3 extends over 17 amino acids. V was clipped by 2 bases and J by 4 bases, with 21 bases between them. Germline V lookup: CDR1 PRHDT, CDR2 FYEKMQ (reference sequence). The CDR3, as DNA: TGTGCCAGCAGCTTATCTTTCCGCGGCGCAGCCCATTACGAGCAGTACTTC. It yields the protein CASSLSFRGAAHYEQYF.

This chain connects TRBV7-2 to TRBJ1-5; D uncertain. Germline V gives CDR1 SGHTA, CDR2 FQGNSA. This CDR3 is 16 amino acids long. V lost 4 bases, J lost 1 base, and 14 bases lay in between. This chain's CDR3 is CASSSYIGLSNQPQHF. The CDR3 nucleotides read TGTGCCAGCAGCTCTTATATAGGACTGAGCAATCAGCCCCAGCATTTT.

The gene calls are TRBV13 and TRBJ2-3; D possibly corresponds to TRBD1 (5 bases). The CDR3 totals 15 residues. The germline CDR1 and CDR2 sequences are PRHDT and FYEKMQ (reference sequence). V gave up 6 bases and J gave up 2 bases, with 15 bases separating them. The CDR3 DNA reads as TGTGCCAGCAGTTTTGACAGTGAGGACACAGATACGCAGTATTTT. This sequence encodes CASSFDSEDTDTQYF.

The V gene is TRBV4-3, the J gene TRBJ2-2, with 14 bases identical to TRBD2. CDR1 is LGHNA, CDR2 YSLEER, per germline. The CDR3 spans 20 residues. The trim removed 0 bases at V and 1 base at J, leaving 7 bases unmatched. The CDR3 DNA sequence: TGCGCCAGCAGCCAAGAATATAGACTAGCGGGGGGGAGGAACACCGGGGAGCTGTTTTTT. Its translation: CASSQEYRLAGGRNTGELFF.

CDR3 coding DNA: TGTGCCAGCAGTTCCAGGGTGAACTATGGCTACACCTTC. It encodes CASSSRVNYGYTF. The chain couples TRBV6-5 to TRBJ1-2, with D perhaps matching TRBD1 (5 bases). The CDR3 runs 13 residues. V shed 4 bases and J shed 2 bases, with 8 bases lying between them. Per germline, CDR1 MNHEY and CDR2 SVGAGI.